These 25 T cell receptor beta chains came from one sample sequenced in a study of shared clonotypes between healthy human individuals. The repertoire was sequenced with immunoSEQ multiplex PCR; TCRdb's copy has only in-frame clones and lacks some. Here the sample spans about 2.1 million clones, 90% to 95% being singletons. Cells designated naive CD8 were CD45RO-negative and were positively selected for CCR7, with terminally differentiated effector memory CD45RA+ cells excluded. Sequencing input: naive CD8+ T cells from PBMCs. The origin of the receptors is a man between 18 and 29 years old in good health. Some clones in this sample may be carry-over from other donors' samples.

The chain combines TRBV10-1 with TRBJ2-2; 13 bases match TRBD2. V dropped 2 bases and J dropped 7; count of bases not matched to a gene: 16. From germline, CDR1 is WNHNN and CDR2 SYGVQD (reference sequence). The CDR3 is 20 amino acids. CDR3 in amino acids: CASSETGTGLAGEFGGELFF. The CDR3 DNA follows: TGCGCCAGCAGTGAGACAGGGACAGGACTAGCGGGAGAGTTCGGCGGGGAGCTGTTTTTT.

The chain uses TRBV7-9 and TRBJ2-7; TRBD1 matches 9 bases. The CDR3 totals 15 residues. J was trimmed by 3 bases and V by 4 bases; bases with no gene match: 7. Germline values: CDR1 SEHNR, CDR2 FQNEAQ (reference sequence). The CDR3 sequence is CASSYLGDRDYEQYF. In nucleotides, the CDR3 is TGTGCCAGCAGCTATCTAGGGGACAGGGACTACGAGCAGTACTTC. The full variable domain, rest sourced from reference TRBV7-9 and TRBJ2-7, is DTGVSQNPRHKITKRGQNVTFRCDPISEHNRLYWYRQTLGQGPEFLTYFQNEAQLEKSRLLSDRFSAERPKGSFSTLEIQRTEQGDSAMYLCASSYLGDRDYEQYFGPGTRLTVT.

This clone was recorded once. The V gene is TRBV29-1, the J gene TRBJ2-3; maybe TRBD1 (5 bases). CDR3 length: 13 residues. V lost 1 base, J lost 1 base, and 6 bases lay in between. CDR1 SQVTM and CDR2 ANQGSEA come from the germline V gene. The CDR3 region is CSVEARGTDTQYF. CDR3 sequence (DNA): TGCAGCGTTGAAGCCAGGGGCACAGATACGCAGTATTTT.

The CDR3 loop reads CASSVPETSYEQYF. CDR3 in DNA: TGTGCCAGCAGTGTCCCGGAAACCTCCTACGAGCAGTACTTC. This chain connects TRBV25-1 to TRBJ2-7, with D unresolved. There are 14 residues in the CDR3. Trimming shortened V by 4 bases and J by 0 bases, and 10 bases separated the two germline ends. Germline V CDR1 and CDR2: MGHDK, SYGVNS.

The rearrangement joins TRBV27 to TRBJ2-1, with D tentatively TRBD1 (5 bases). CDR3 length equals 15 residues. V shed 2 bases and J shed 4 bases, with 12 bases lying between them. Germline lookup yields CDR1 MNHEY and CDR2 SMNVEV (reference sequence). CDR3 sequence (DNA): TGTGCCAGCAGTTTAAGGGCAGGGCAATACAATGAGCAGTTCTTC. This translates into CASSLRAGQYNEQFF.

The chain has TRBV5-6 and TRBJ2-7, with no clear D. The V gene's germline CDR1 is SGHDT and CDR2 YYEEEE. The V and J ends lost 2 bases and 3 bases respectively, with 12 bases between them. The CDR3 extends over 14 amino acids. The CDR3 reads CASSLVRNNYEQYF. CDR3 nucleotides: TGTGCCAGCAGCTTAGTCAGGAATAACTACGAGCAGTACTTC.

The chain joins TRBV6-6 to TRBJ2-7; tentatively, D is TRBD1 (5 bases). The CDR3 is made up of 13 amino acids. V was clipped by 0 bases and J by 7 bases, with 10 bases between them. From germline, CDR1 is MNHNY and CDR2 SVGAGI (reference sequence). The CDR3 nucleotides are TGTGCCAGCAGTTACTCAACAGGTGGAGAGCAGTACTTC. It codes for CASSYSTGGEQYF.

CDR3 in DNA: TGCGCCAGCAGCTACGGACTAGCGGGCGGGACCCTTAATGAGCAGTTCTTC. It specifies CASSYGLAGGTLNEQFF. V is TRBV5-1 and J is TRBJ2-1; 11 bases align to TRBD2. V gave up 3 bases and J gave up 7 bases; unmatched junction bases: 12. Per the germline V gene, CDR1 is SGHRS and CDR2 is YFSETQ. This CDR3 has 17 amino acids.

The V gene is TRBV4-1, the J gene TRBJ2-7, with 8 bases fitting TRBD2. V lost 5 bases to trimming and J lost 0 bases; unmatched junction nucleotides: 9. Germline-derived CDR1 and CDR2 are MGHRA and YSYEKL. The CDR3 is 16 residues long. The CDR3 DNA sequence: TGCGCCAGCAGCTCCGGGAGGGGACCGGTCTCCTACGAGCAGTACTTC. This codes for CASSSGRGPVSYEQYF.

CDR3 DNA sequence: TGTGCCAGCAGTGAGGTAGCGGGCTCTGGAAACACCATATATTTT. This translates into CASSEVAGSGNTIYF. The rearrangement links TRBV6-1 to TRBJ1-3; no clear D. Germline V lookup: CDR1 MNHNS, CDR2 SASEGT. Trimming cost V 3 bases and J 0 bases, with 9 bases left between them. The CDR3 covers 15 residues.

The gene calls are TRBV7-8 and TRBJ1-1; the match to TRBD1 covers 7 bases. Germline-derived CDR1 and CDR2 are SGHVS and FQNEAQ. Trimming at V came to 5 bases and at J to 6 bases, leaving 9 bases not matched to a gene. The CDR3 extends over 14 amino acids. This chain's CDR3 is CASSRFGTESEAFF. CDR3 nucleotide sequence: TGTGCCAGCAGCCGATTCGGGACAGAGTCTGAAGCTTTCTTT.

CDR3 sequence: CASRGTAEAFF. In DNA form, the CDR3 reads TGTGCCAGTCGAGGGACGGCAGAAGCTTTCTTT. The J gene is TRBJ1-1, the V gene TRBV19; TRBD1 might be the D (5 bases). The CDR3 is 11 amino acids. Germline assignment: CDR1 LNHDA and CDR2 SQIVND (reference sequence). V was cut by 8 bases and J by 8 bases, with 12 bases left in between.

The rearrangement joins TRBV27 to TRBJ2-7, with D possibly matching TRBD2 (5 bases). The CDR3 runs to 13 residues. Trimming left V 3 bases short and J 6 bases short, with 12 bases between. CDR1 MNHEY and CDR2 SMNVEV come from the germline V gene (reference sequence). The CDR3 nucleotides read TGTGCCAGCAGTTTTGGGAGACTGAGCGAGCAGTACTTC. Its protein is CASSFGRLSEQYF.

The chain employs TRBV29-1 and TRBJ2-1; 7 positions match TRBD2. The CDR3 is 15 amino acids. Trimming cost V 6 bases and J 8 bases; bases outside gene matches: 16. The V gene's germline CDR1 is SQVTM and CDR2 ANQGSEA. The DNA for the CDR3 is TGCAGCGTCAGACCCGGGACTACCCCTGGGGATGAGCAGTTCTTC. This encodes CSVRPGTTPGDEQFF.

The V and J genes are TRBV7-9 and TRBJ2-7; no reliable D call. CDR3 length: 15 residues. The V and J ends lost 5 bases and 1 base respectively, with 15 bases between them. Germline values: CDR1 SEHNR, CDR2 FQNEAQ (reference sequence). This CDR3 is CASSVGRSSSYEQYF. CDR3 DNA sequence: TGTGCCAGCAGCGTCGGAAGAAGCTCTTCCTACGAGCAGTACTTC.

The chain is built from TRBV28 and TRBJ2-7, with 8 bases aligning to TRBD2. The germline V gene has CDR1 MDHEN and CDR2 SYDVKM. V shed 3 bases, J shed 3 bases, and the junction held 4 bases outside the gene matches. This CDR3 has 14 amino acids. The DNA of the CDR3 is TGTGCCAGCAGTTTTGAGCGGGAGATCTACGAGCAGTACTTC. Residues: CASSFEREIYEQYF.

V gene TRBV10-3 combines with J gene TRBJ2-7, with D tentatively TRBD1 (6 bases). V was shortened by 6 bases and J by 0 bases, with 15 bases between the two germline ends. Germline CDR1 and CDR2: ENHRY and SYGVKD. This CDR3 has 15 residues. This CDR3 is CAISSRQESSYEQYF. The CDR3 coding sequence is TGTGCCATCAGCTCGAGACAGGAAAGCTCCTACGAGCAGTACTTC.

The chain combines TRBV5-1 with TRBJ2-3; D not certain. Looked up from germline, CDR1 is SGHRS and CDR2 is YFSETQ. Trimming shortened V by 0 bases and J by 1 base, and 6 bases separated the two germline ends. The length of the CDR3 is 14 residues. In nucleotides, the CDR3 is TGCGCCAGCAGCTTGGGACATCGCACAGATACGCAGTATTTT. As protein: CASSLGHRTDTQYF.

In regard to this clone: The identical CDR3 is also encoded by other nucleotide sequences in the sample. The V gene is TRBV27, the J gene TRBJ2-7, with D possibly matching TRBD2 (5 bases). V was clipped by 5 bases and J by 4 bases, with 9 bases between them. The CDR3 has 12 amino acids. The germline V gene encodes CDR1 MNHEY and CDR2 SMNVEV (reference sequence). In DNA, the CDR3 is TGTGCCAGCAGTCCCGGGATTTACGAGCAGTACTTC. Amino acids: CASSPGIYEQYF.

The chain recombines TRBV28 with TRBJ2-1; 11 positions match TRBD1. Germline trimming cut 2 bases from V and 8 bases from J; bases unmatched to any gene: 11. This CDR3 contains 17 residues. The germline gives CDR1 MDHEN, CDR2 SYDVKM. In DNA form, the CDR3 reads TGTGCCAGCAGTTTAGGGACAGGGGGACGGTCATGGTATGAGCAGTTCTTC. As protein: CASSLGTGGRSWYEQFF.

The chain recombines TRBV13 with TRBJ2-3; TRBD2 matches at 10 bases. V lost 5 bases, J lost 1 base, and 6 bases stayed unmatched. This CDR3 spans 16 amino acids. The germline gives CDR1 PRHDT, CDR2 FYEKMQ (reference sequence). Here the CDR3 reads CASSILGTSGTDTQYF. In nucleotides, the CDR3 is TGTGCCAGCAGCATTCTCGGGACTAGCGGCACAGATACGCAGTATTTT.

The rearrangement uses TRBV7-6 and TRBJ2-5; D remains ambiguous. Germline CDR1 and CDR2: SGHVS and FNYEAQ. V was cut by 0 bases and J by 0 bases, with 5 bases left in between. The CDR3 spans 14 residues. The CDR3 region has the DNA TGTGCCAGCAGCTTAGCAGGCTACCAAGAGACCCAGTACTTC. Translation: CASSLAGYQETQYF.

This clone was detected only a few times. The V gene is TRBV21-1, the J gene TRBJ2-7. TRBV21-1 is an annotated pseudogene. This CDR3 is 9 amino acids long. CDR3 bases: TGTGCCAGCTCGCACGAGCAGTACTTC. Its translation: CASSHEQYF.

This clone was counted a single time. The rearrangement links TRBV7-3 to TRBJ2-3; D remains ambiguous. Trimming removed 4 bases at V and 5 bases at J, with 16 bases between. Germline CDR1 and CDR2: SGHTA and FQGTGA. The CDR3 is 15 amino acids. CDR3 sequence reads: CASSSTVWGEDTQYF. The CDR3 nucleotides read TGTGCCAGCAGCTCGACGGTGTGGGGTGAAGATACGCAGTATTTT.

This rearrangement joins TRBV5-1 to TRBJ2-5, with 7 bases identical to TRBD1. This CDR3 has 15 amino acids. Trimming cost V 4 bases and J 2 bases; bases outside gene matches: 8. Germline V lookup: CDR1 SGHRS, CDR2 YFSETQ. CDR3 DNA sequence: TGCGCCAGCAGCGAGCCGGGACAGCTACAAGAGACCCAGTACTTC. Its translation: CASSEPGQLQETQYF.